A single sample is the source of the 7 T cell receptor beta chains below, sequenced in a study of blood T cell repertoires in COVID-19. The assay was immunoSEQ multiplex PCR, and TCRdb's table has in-frame clones only and misses some. The sample carries roughly 70,000 clones, about four fifths recorded once. The sample was peripheral blood. All receptors derive from a woman aged 55 to 70 with acute or convalescent COVID-19.

This chain uses TRBV15 with TRBJ1-5; no firm D call. Trimming left V 0 bases short and J 10 bases short, with 16 bases between. Germline assignment: CDR1 LNHNV and CDR2 YYDKDF (reference sequence). There are 15 residues in the CDR3. CDR3 amino acids: CATSRDREGIRPQHF. CDR3 DNA: TGTGCCACCAGCAGAGATAGAGAGGGAATCAGACCCCAGCATTTT.

The rearrangement links TRBV4-3 to TRBJ1-4, with a tentative D call TRBD1 (5 bases). This CDR3 contains 16 residues. The germline CDR1 and CDR2 sequences are LGHNA and YSLEER. V was pared by 4 bases and J by 8 bases, with 20 bases between. CDR3 sequence (DNA): TGCGCCAGCAGCCGCCTAAGAAGTGGCGGGGACGAAAAACTGTTTTTT. Its protein product is CASSRLRSGGDEKLFF.

This chain uses TRBV7-2 with TRBJ2-1, with 9 bases lining up with TRBD2. This CDR3 spans 17 amino acids. Trimming cost V 2 bases and J 3 bases; bases outside gene matches: 8. Germline V gives CDR1 SGHTA, CDR2 FQGNSA. CDR3 nucleotide sequence: TGTGCCAGCAGCTTAAGGGGACTAGCCGAATACTACAATGAGCAGTTCTTC. Translating gives CASSLRGLAEYYNEQFF.

This rearrangement joins TRBV27 to TRBJ1-5; 7 bases map to TRBD1. In germline, CDR1 is MNHEY, CDR2 SMNVEV (reference sequence). CDR3 length: 13 residues. J was trimmed by 7 bases and V by 5 bases; bases with no gene match: 5. The CDR3 region is CASSDDRDQPQHF. Here the CDR3 DNA reads TGTGCCAGCAGTGATGACAGGGACCAGCCCCAGCATTTT.

This rearrangement joins TRBV7-3 to TRBJ2-2; D remains ambiguous. Germline V gene data show CDR1 as SGHTA and CDR2 as FQGTGA. This CDR3 region has 14 residues. V lost 2 bases and J lost 1, with 5 bases in between. CDR3 coding DNA: TGTGCCAGCAGCTTATCCCGGAACACCGGGGAGCTGTTTTTT. It is translated as CASSLSRNTGELFF.

The V and J genes are TRBV5-4 and TRBJ1-3; D possibly corresponds to TRBD1 (5 bases). V lost 0 bases, J lost 4 bases, and 11 bases lay in between. The CDR3 runs to 15 residues. Germline V gives CDR1 SGHNT, CDR2 YYREEE (reference sequence). In DNA, the CDR3 is TGTGCCAGCAGCTTGGGGGGCGCAGGGGGAAACACCATATATTTT. Translated: CASSLGGAGGNTIYF.

The J gene is TRBJ1-1, the V gene TRBV28, with D unclear. CDR1 MDHEN and CDR2 SYDVKM come from the germline V gene. The V and J ends lost 8 bases and 5 bases respectively, with 21 bases between them. The CDR3 is made up of 15 amino acids. In nucleotides, the CDR3 is TGTGCCAGCGTAATGAGTCGGGGATCTAGGACTGAAGCTTTCTTT. It is translated as CASVMSRGSRTEAFF.